Listed below are T cell receptor beta chains from one sample, sequenced in a study of T cells after yellow fever vaccination. One entry per CDR3 protein results from TCRdb running MiXCR on the 5' RACE reads. The repertoire includes nearly 350,000 distinct CDR3 sequences, roughly 8.4% of them detected once, and roughly 18% sits in the top ten. This specimen was PBMCs, taken 35 to 50 days after the first yellow fever vaccination. The receptors stem from a man aged 18 to 35 who received the YFV17D yellow fever vaccine. Each CDR3 is given with its conserved first and last residue. The order of the fields is J gene, D gene, clone size, V gene, CDR3 protein, CDR3 DNA. A D gene is named only where the DNA matches it firmly. Where a row states a size, it is once, few, many or the class of an expanded clone; other rows omit it.

TRBJ2-5,TRBD2,-,TRBV7-2,CASSPGLTQETQYF,TGTGCCAGCAGCCCGGGACTAACCCAAGAGACCCAGTACTTC
TRBJ2-1,-,-,TRBV7-2,CASSLPGVGNEQFF,TGTGCCAGCAGCTTACCGGGGGTGGGGAATGAGCAGTTCTTC
TRBJ1-1,-,-,TRBV19,CASSGEGITEAFF,TGTGCCAGTAGTGGGGAGGGGATCACTGAAGCTTTCTTT
TRBJ2-2,-,-,TRBV6-5,CASSYNTDTGELFF,TGTGCCAGCAGTTACAATACCGACACCGGGGAGCTGTTTTTT
TRBJ2-3,TRBD2,few,TRBV30,CAWSYGTSYTDTQYF,TGTGCCTGGAGCTACGGGACTAGCTACACAGATACGCAGTATTTT
TRBJ2-2,-,few,TRBV3-1,CASSQSTGNTGELFF,TGTGCCAGCAGCCAATCCACGGGGAACACCGGGGAGCTGTTTTTT
TRBJ2-2,-,few,TRBV19,CASTPGSLMTGELFF,TGTGCCAGTACCCCCGGGAGCCTGATGACCGGGGAGCTGTTTTTT
TRBJ2-7,-,many,TRBV30,CAWDREGYEQYF,TGTGCCTGGGACAGGGAGGGCTACGAGCAGTACTTC
TRBJ2-2,TRBD1,-,TRBV4-1,CASSQTGAGELFF,TGCGCCAGCAGCCAAACAGGGGCCGGGGAGCTGTTTTTT
TRBJ1-5,TRBD1,-,TRBV4-2,CASSQGQGRNQPQHF,TGTGCCAGCAGCCAAGGACAGGGGCGAAACCAGCCCCAGCATTTT
TRBJ2-1,TRBD2,-,TRBV4-1,CASSWERGAVNEQFF,TGCGCCAGCTCTTGGGAGCGGGGGGCGGTGAATGAGCAGTTCTTC
TRBJ2-7,-,-,TRBV14,CASSGRHEQYF,TGTGCCAGCAGCGGCCGCCACGAGCAGTACTTC
TRBJ1-5,-,many,TRBV5-5,CASSFSPRDGQPQHF,TGTGCCAGCAGCTTTTCTCCCCGGGACGGTCAGCCCCAGCATTTT
TRBJ1-2,-,-,TRBV12-3/TRBV12-4,CASSQGFSYTF,TGTGCCAGCAGCCAGGGGTTTAGCTACACCTTC
TRBJ2-1,TRBD2,-,TRBV20-1,CSALGLAGGSGSHEQFF,TGCAGTGCACTCGGCCTAGCGGGGGGTTCCGGGTCACATGAGCAGTTCTTC
TRBJ1-6,-,-,TRBV7-8,CASRQYYNSPLHF,TGTGCCAGCAGACAGTACTATAATTCACCCCTCCACTTT
TRBJ2-5,TRBD2,few,TRBV7-8,CASSLGLAGGGETQYF,TGTGCCAGCAGCTTAGGGCTAGCGGGGGGCGGGGAGACCCAGTACTTC
TRBJ2-1,-,-,TRBV2,CAISLYPPQTSYNEQFF,TGTGCCATCAGTTTATACCCCCCGCAGACCTCCTACAATGAGCAGTTCTTC
TRBJ1-4,-,-,TRBV6-1,CASRNWGGANEKLFF,TGTGCCAGCAGAAACTGGGGGGGAGCTAATGAAAAACTGTTTTTT
TRBJ1-5,-,-,TRBV6-1,CASSRYPFGNQPQHF,TGTGCCAGCAGCCGCTACCCTTTTGGCAATCAGCCCCAGCATTTT
TRBJ2-1,-,few,TRBV19,CASSITNNEQFF,TGTGCCAGTAGTATTACTAACAATGAGCAGTTCTTC
TRBJ1-4,-,-,TRBV12-3/TRBV12-4,CASSSPREKLFF,TGTGCCAGCAGCTCCCCGCGCGAAAAACTGTTTTTT
TRBJ1-2,-,few,TRBV5-1,CASKGSPGIYGYTF,TGCGCCAGCAAGGGAAGCCCTGGGATCTATGGCTACACCTTC
TRBJ1-2,-,few,TRBV2,CATQPQRTNGYTF,TGTGCCACCCAGCCCCAAAGGACAAATGGCTACACCTTC
TRBJ1-6,TRBD1,few,TRBV20-1,CSARTDRESSPLHF,TGCAGTGCTAGAACCGACAGGGAAAGTTCACCCCTCCACTTT
TRBJ1-2,-,few,TRBV7-2,CASSLNRINYGYTF,TGTGCCAGCAGCTTAAATAGGATCAACTATGGCTACACCTTC
TRBJ2-7,-,-,TRBV11-2,CASSLGHFSYEQYF,TGTGCCAGCAGCTTGGGTCACTTCTCCTACGAGCAGTACTTC
TRBJ1-2,-,many,TRBV20-1,CSAGTGYTF,TGCAGTGCTGGGACCGGCTACACCTTC
TRBJ1-2,TRBD1,-,TRBV20-1,CSAVHGAGGHYTF,TGCAGTGCCGTCCATGGAGCAGGGGGCCACTACACCTTC
TRBJ1-2,TRBD1,few,TRBV6-2/TRBV6-3,CASYRGGYGYTF,TGTGCCAGCTACAGGGGAGGATATGGCTACACCTTC
TRBJ2-3,TRBD2,-,TRBV7-9,CASSPTSVNSDTQYF,TGTGCCAGCAGCCCGACTAGCGTCAATTCGGATACGCAGTATTTT
TRBJ2-4,TRBD1,-,TRBV7-8,CASSSRTGKLIQYF,TGTGCCAGCAGCTCCCGGACAGGGAAACTAATTCAGTACTTC
TRBJ1-2,-,-,TRBV5-1,CASSLSTTPGTIYGYTF,TGCGCCAGCAGCTTGTCGACTACCCCCGGGACAATCTATGGCTACACCTTC
TRBJ1-2,TRBD1,few,TRBV7-9,CASRPWTGAFSYTF,TGTGCCAGCAGACCCTGGACAGGGGCGTTTAGCTACACCTTC
TRBJ2-3,-,many,TRBV20-1,CSADGGSGGASDTQYF,TGCAGTGCTGACGGCGGGAGTGGGGGGGCCTCAGATACGCAGTATTTT
TRBJ2-1,-,few,TRBV9,CASSVVRGSYNEQFF,TGTGCCAGCAGCGTAGTGCGGGGTTCCTACAATGAGCAGTTCTTC
TRBJ1-2,-,many,TRBV5-1,CASSFGQTYGYTF,TGCGCCAGCAGCTTCGGACAGACCTATGGCTACACCTTC
TRBJ2-7,TRBD1,-,TRBV7-2,CASIRDRGFYEQYF,TGTGCCAGCATCCGGGACAGGGGATTCTACGAGCAGTACTTC
TRBJ2-1,TRBD2,few,TRBV6-1,CASSHSGDGSNEQFF,TGTGCCAGCAGCCATAGCGGGGATGGATCCAATGAGCAGTTCTTC
TRBJ2-7,-,few,TRBV18,CASSPPGTHEQYF,TGTGCCAGCTCACCACCAGGGACCCACGAGCAGTACTTC
TRBJ2-3,TRBD2,many,TRBV29-1,CSVRGTSGGF,TGCAGTGTTCGGGGGACTAGCGGGGGTTTT
TRBJ2-1,TRBD2,-,TRBV6-1,CASATSGGANEQFF,TGTGCCAGCGCGACTAGCGGGGGAGCGAATGAGCAGTTCTTC
TRBJ2-3,TRBD1,-,TRBV20-1,CSARTRRGTGGTDTQYF,TGCAGTGCTAGAACGAGGAGGGGGACAGGGGGGACAGATACGCAGTATTTT
TRBJ1-1,-,-,TRBV10-2,CASSPDGLNTEAFF,TGCGCCAGCAGTCCGGACGGATTGAACACTGAAGCTTTCTTT
TRBJ2-1,-,-,TRBV12-5,CASGLSGRYNEQFF,TGTGCTAGTGGTTTGTCAGGGAGATACAATGAGCAGTTCTTC